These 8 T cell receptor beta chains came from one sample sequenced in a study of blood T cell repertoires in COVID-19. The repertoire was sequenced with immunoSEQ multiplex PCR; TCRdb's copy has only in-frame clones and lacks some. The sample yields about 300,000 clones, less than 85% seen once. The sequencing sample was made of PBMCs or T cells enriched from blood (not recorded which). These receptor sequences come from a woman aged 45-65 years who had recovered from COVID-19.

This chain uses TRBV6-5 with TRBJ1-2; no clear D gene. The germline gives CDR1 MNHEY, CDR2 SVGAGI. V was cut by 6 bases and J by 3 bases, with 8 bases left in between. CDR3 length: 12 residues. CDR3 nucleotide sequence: TGTGCCAGCAGCAGACAAGACTATGGCTACACCTTC. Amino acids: CASSRQDYGYTF.

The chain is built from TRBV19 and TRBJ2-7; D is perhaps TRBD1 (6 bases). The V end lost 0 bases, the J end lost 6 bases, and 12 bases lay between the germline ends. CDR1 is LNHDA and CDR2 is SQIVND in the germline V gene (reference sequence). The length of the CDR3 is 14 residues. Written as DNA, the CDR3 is TGTGCCAGTAGTATAGACAGGGGACCCTCCGAGCAGTACTTC. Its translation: CASSIDRGPSEQYF. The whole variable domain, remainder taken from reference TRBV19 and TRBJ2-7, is DGGITQSPKYLFRKEGQNVTLSCEQNLNHDAMYWYRQDPGQGLRLIYYSQIVNDFQKGDIAEGYSVSREKKESFPLTVTSAQKNPTAFYLCASSIDRGPSEQYFGPGTRLTVT.

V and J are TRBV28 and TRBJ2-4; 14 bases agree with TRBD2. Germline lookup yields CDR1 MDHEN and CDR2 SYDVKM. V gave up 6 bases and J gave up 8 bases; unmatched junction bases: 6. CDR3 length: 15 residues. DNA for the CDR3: TGTGCCAGCAGCGTGACTAGCGGGGGGGCTGACATTCAGTACTTC. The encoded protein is CASSVTSGGADIQYF. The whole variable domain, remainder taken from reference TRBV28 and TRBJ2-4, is DVKVTQSSRYLVKRTGEKVFLECVQDMDHENMFWYRQDPGLGLRLIYFSYDVKMKEKGDIPEGYSVSREKKERFSLILESASTNQTSMYLCASSVTSGGADIQYFGAGTRLSVL.

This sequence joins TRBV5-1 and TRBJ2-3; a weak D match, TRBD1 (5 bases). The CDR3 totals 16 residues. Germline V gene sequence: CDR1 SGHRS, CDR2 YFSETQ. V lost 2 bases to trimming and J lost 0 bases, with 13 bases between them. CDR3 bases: TGCGCCAGCAGCTTAGGGTGGGGCCGGAGCACAGATACGCAGTATTTT. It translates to CASSLGWGRSTDTQYF. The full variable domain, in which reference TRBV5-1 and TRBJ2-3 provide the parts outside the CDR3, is KAGVTQTPRYLIKTRGQQVTLSCSPISGHRSVSWYQQTPGQGLQFLFEYFSETQRNKGNFPGRFSGRQFSNSRSEMNVSTLELGDSALYLCASSLGWGRSTDTQYFGPGTRLTVL.

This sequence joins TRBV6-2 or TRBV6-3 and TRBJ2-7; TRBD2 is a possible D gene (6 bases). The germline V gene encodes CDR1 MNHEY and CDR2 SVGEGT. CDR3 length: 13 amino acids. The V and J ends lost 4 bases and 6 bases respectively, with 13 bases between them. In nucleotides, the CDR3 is TGTGCCAGCAGTTGGGGGGTTGCCTTCGAGCAGTACTTC. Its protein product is CASSWGVAFEQYF.

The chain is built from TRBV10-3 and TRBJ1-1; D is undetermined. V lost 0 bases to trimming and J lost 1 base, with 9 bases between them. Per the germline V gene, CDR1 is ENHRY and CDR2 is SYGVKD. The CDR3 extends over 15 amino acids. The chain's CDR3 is CAISESLTPNTEAFF. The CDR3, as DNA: TGTGCCATCAGTGAGTCTTTGACACCGAACACTGAAGCTTTCTTT.

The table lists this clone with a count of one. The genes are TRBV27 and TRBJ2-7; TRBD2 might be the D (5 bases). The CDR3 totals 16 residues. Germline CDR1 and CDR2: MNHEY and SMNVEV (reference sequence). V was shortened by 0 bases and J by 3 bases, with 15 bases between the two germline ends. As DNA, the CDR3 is TGTGCCAGCAGTTTATCCGGCCGGGGAGCTGGCTACGAGCAGTACTTC. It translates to CASSLSGRGAGYEQYF.

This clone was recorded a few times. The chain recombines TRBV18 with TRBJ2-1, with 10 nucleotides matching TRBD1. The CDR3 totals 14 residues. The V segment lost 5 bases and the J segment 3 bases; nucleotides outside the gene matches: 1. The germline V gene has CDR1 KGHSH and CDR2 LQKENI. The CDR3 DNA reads TGTGCCAGCTCAGGGACAGGGGTCTACAATGAGCAGTTCTTC. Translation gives CASSGTGVYNEQFF.